A single sample gave rise to the 16 T cell receptor beta chains below, sequenced in a study of coeliac disease. The method was immunoSEQ multiplex PCR; TCRdb's version includes in-frame clones alone and lacks a portion of them. Here the sample spans 3,800 or so clones, approximately 72% being singletons. No antigen has been identified for these receptors. Study results and limitations: Active celiac intraepithelial and lamina propria samples had lower TRB and TRG clonality than control samples.

The sample comprised intraepithelial lymphocytes from the gut. The receptors originated from a young woman with active celiac disease.

The V and J genes are TRBV6-1 and TRBJ2-5; 7 bases map to TRBD1. This CDR3 has 14 residues. V shed 5 bases, J shed 2 bases, and the junction held 5 bases outside the gene matches. Germline V gene sequence: CDR1 MNHNS, CDR2 SASEGT. CDR3 in DNA: TGTGCCAGCAGTACCGGGACAGTTCAAGAGACCCAGTACTTC. Its protein is CASSTGTVQETQYF.

The chain combines TRBV5-4 with TRBJ2-5, with TRBD2 matching 8 bases. The CDR3 sequence is 14 residues long. Germline assignment: CDR1 SGHNT and CDR2 YYREEE (reference sequence). Trimming took 4 bases from V and 3 from J; bases not matched to a gene: 5. CDR3: CASSQSGGKETQYF. As DNA, the CDR3 is TGTGCCAGCAGCCAGAGCGGGGGAAAAGAGACCCAGTACTTC.

This clone came up a few times. This CDR3 is CASSLVPSSYNSPLHF. DNA for the CDR3: TGTGCCAGCAGCTTAGTCCCGAGCTCCTATAATTCACCCCTCCACTTT. The chain recombines TRBV7-6 with TRBJ1-6; the D is unclear. Germline assignment: CDR1 SGHVS and CDR2 FNYEAQ. Deletions cut 1 base from V and 0 bases from J, with 7 bases between. CDR3 length: 16 residues.

Only one count was recorded for this clone. V and J are TRBV10-2 and TRBJ2-1; D ambiguous. The CDR3 length is 13 residues. CDR1 is WSHSY and CDR2 is SAAADI in the germline V gene. V was clipped by 6 bases and J by 1 base, with 7 bases between them. As DNA, the CDR3 is TGCGCCAGCAGCTTCGTATCCTACAATGAGCAGTTCTTC. It codes for CASSFVSYNEQFF.

This clone turned up a few times. The V gene is TRBV7-9, the J gene TRBJ1-4; TRBD1 matches at 7 bases. The CDR3 has 17 amino acids. V lost 5 bases to trimming and J lost 8 bases; unmatched junction nucleotides: 17. CDR1 SEHNR and CDR2 FQNEAQ come from the germline V gene (reference sequence). The CDR3 protein is CASSTRDRAHLWEKLFF. CDR3 DNA: TGTGCCAGCAGCACCCGAGACAGGGCCCATTTATGGGAAAAACTGTTTTTT.

This rearrangement joins TRBV28 to TRBJ2-3; D gene unclear. Germline CDR1 MDHEN, CDR2 SYDVKM. The CDR3 covers 13 residues. Trimming took 1 base from V and 6 from J, leaving 8 bases between them. In DNA, the CDR3 is TGTGCCAGCAGTTTATTTCCGGTGGATACGCAGTATTTT. Its protein is CASSLFPVDTQYF.

This clone turned up a few times. V and J are TRBV7-2 and TRBJ1-3, with TRBD1 matching over 8 bases. CDR3 length equals 16 residues. Germline-derived CDR1 and CDR2 are SGHTA and FQGNSA. The V and J ends lost 0 bases and 3 bases, in that order; junction bases with no gene match: 4. The CDR3 loop reads CASSLASGQGGNTIYF. The DNA for the CDR3 is TGTGCCAGCAGCTTAGCCTCCGGACAGGGTGGAAACACCATATATTTT.

As for this clone: This may stem from a read error, because a much larger clone lies one nucleotide away. This sequence joins TRBV6-6 and TRBJ1-2; D unresolved. Trimming cost V 7 bases and J 8 bases, with 17 bases left between them. Germline assignment: CDR1 MNHNY and CDR2 SVGAGI (reference sequence). The CDR3 totals 13 residues. CDR3 loop: CASTQRPGEGYTF. The CDR3 nucleotides read TGTGCCAGCACCCAACGGCCCGGGGAAGGCTACACCTTC.

The chain has TRBV2 and TRBJ2-1; 10 bases line up with TRBD2. From germline, CDR1 is SNHLY and CDR2 FYNNEI. V was pared by 2 bases and J by 4 bases, with 17 bases of the junction left unmatched. The CDR3 contains 20 residues. The CDR3 loop is CASSELVAGGRKGPYNEQFF. The CDR3 bases are TGTGCCAGCAGTGAATTAGTAGCGGGGGGCAGAAAAGGACCGTACAATGAGCAGTTCTTC.

The chain combines TRBV9 with TRBJ2-3, with 8 bases aligning to TRBD2. V was clipped by 0 bases and J by 2 bases; unmatched bases: 5. The CDR3 covers 16 residues. Germline V gene lookup returns CDR1 SGDLS and CDR2 YYNGEE. The CDR3 protein is CASSVDPAGATDTQYF. CDR3 nucleotides: TGTGCCAGCAGCGTAGACCCAGCGGGGGCCACAGATACGCAGTATTTT.

V and J are TRBV25-1 and TRBJ2-7, with 10 bases fitting TRBD2. V was pared by 2 bases and J by 2 bases, with 6 bases of the junction left unmatched. CDR1 and CDR2 from the germline V gene are MGHDK and SYGVNS. The CDR3 is made up of 16 amino acids. CDR3 in amino acids: CASSELAGEAAYEQYF. CDR3 DNA sequence: TGTGCCAGCAGTGAACTAGCGGGGGAAGCGGCCTACGAGCAGTACTTC.

The CDR3, as DNA: TGTGCCAGCTTGATACAGGGAGAAGGTATTGGAAACACCATATATTTT. It codes for CASLIQGEGIGNTIYF. The chain joins TRBV2 to TRBJ1-3; tentatively, D is TRBD1 (6 bases). Trimming cost V 8 bases and J 3 bases, with 20 bases left between them. Per the germline V gene, CDR1 is SNHLY and CDR2 is FYNNEI. The CDR3 is 16 residues long.

The V and J genes are TRBV10-3 and TRBJ2-3, with 10 bases fitting TRBD2. Per the germline V gene, CDR1 is ENHRY and CDR2 is SYGVKD. The CDR3 consists of 15 residues. Trimming took 3 bases from V and 2 from J; bases not matched to a gene: 2. In nucleotides, the CDR3 is TGTGCCATCAGTGAACTAGCGGGGTCCACAGATACGCAGTATTTT. Its protein product is CAISELAGSTDTQYF.

The chain carries TRBV30 and TRBJ2-5, with 8 bases lining up with TRBD2. This CDR3 contains 15 residues. Germline loops: CDR1 GTSNPN, CDR2 SVGIG (reference sequence). V lost 0 bases and J lost 4; bases outside the gene matches: 7. CDR3 region: CAWSVRGGLGETQYF. The CDR3 DNA is TGTGCCTGGAGTGTTCGGGGGGGGCTGGGAGAGACCCAGTACTTC. Based on the CDR3 plus reference TRBV30 and TRBJ2-5, the full variable domain is SQTIHQWPATLVQPVGSPLSLECTVEGTSNPNLYWYRQAAGRGLQLLFYSVGIGQISSEVPQNLSASRPQDRQFILSSKKLLLSDSGFYLCAWSVRGGLGETQYFGPGTRLLVL.

The chain recombines TRBV6-5 with TRBJ1-5; D might be TRBD1 (5 bases). The CDR3 totals 15 residues. V lost 5 bases to trimming and J lost 0 bases, with 11 bases between them. Looked up from germline, CDR1 is MNHEY and CDR2 is SVGAGI. CDR3 sequence reads: CASSIQAYSNQPQHF. DNA of the CDR3: TGTGCCAGCAGTATACAGGCTTATAGCAATCAGCCCCAGCATTTT.

V usage is TRBV18 and J usage is TRBJ2-5, with 9 bases matching TRBD1. Germline CDR1 reads KGHSH; CDR2 reads LQKENI. CDR3 length: 16 residues. V was pared by 2 bases and J by 5 bases, with 9 bases of the junction left unmatched. The CDR3 protein is CASSPGPGQGFETQYF. The CDR3 coding sequence is TGTGCCAGCTCACCAGGTCCTGGACAGGGGTTCGAGACCCAGTACTTC.